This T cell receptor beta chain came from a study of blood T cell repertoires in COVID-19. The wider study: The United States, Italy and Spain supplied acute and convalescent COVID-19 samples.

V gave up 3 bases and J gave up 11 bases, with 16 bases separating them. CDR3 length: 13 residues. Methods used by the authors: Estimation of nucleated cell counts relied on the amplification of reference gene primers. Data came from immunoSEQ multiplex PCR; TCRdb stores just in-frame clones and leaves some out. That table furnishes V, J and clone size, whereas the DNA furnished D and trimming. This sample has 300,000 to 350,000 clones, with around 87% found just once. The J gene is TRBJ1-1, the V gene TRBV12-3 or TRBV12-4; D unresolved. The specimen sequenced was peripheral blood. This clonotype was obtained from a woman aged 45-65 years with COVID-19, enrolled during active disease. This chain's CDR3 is CASSFTGGVSAFF. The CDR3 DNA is TGTGCCAGCAGTTTCACCGGCGGGGTATCGGCTTTCTTT.